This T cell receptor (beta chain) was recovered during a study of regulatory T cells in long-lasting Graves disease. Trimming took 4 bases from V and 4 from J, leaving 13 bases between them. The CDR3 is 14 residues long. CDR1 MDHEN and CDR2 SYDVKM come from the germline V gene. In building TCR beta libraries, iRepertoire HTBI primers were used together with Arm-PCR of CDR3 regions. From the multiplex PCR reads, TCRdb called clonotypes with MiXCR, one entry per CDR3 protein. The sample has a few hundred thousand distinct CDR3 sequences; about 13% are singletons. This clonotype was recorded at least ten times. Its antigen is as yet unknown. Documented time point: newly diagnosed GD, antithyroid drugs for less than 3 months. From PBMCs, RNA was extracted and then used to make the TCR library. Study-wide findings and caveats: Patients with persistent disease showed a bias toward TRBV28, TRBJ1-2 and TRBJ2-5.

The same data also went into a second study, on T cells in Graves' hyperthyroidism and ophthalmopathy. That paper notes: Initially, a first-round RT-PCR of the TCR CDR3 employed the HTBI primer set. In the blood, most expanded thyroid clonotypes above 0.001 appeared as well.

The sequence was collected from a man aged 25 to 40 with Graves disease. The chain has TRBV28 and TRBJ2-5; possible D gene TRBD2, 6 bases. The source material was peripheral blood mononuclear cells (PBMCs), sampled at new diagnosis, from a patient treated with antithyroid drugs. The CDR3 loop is CASSSGEERETQYF. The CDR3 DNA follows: TGTGCCAGCAGTTCGGGGGAGGAACGAGAGACCCAGTACTTC.